The table lists the clone carrying this TCR beta chain with a few counts. This sample was taken from a study of OX40 agonist ivuxolimab in advanced cancers. Study details: Previous treatment with anti-PD-1, anti-PD-L1 or anti-CTLA-4 therapy was allowed; over 35% had received some.

This table comes from immunoSEQ multiplex PCR, and its TCRdb copy is limited to in-frame clones, with some not included. The table shows some 80,000 clones, with approximately 84% occurring only once. CDR3 size: 12 residues. V lost 3 bases, J lost 6 bases, and 9 bases lay in between. In germline, CDR1 is KGHSH, CDR2 LQKENI. This TCR was sampled from an adult with an advanced solid tumor such as melanoma, head and neck, liver or kidney cancer. V and J are TRBV18 and TRBJ2-7; no clear D. The sample in question was CD4+ or CD8+ T cells sorted from blood, obtained in a trial of the OX40 agonist ivuxolimab. The DNA for the CDR3 is TGTGCCAGCTCACCTAGACAAGCCGAGCAGTACTTC. It is translated as CASSPRQAEQYF.